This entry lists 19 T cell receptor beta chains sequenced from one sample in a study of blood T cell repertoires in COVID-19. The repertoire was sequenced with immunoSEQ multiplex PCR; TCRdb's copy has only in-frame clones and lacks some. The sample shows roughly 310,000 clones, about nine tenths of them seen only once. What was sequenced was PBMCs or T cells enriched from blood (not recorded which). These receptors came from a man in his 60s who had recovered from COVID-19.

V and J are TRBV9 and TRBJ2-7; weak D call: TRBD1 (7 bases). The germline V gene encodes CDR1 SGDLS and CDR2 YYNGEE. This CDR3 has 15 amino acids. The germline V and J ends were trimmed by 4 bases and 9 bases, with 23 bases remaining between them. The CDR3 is CASSKGTAEGMGQYF. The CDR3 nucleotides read TGTGCCAGCAGCAAGGGGACAGCGGAGGGTATGGGGCAGTACTTC.

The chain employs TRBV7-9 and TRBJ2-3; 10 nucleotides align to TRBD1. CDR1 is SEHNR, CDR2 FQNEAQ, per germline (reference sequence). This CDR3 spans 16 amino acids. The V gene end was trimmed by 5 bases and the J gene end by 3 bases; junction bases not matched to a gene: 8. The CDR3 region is CASSPTGGLLTDTQYF. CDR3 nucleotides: TGTGCCAGCAGCCCGACAGGGGGCCTGTTGACAGATACGCAGTATTTT. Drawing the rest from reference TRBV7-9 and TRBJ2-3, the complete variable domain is DTGVSQNPRHKITKRGQNVTFRCDPISEHNRLYWYRQTLGQGPEFLTYFQNEAQLEKSRLLSDRFSAERPKGSFSTLEIQRTEQGDSAMYLCASSPTGGLLTDTQYFGPGTRLTVL.

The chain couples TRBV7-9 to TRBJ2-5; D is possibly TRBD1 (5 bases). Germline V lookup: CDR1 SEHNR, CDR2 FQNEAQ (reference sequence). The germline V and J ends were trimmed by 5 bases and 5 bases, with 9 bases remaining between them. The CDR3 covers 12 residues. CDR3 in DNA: TGTGCCAGCAGCCGTAGGGGCGAGACCCAGTACTTC. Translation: CASSRRGETQYF.

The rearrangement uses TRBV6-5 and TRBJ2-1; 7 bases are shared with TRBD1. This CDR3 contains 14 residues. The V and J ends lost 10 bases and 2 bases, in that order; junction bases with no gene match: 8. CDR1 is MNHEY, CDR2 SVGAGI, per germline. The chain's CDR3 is CAINIGGAYNEQFF. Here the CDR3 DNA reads TGTGCCATCAACATAGGGGGCGCCTACAATGAGCAGTTCTTC.

The CDR3 DNA follows: TGCGCCAGCAGCAGGACTAGCGGGAGCCCCAGGTACAATGAGCAGTTCTTC. Amino acids: CASSRTSGSPRYNEQFF. The V call is TRBV5-1, the J call TRBJ2-1; 13 nucleotides align to TRBD2. The CDR3 is 17 residues long. The germline V gene encodes CDR1 SGHRS and CDR2 YFSETQ. V shed 4 bases and J 4 bases; nucleotides not matched to a gene: 8.

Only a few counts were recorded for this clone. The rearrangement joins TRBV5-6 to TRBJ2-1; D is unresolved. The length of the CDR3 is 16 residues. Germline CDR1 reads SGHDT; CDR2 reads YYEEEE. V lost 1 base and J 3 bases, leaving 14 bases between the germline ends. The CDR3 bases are TGTGCCAGCAGCTTGAACTTCGGTAGAGGCTACAATGAGCAGTTCTTC. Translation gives CASSLNFGRGYNEQFF.

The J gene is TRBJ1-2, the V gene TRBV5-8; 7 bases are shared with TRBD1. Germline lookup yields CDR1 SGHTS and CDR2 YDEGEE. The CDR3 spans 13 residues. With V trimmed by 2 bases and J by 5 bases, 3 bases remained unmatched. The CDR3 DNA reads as TGTGCCAGCAGCTTCGGACAGGCTTATGGCTACACCTTC. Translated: CASSFGQAYGYTF.

CDR3 in DNA: TGTGCCAGCAGTTCTGGGTTCGGGGGGCGAGGCTACACCTTC. Translated, it gives CASSSGFGGRGYTF. The chain links TRBV6-5 to TRBJ1-2, with D possibly TRBD1 on 6 matching bases. Germline loops: CDR1 MNHEY, CDR2 SVGAGI. Trimming pared 4 bases from V and 8 bases from J, leaving 17 bases between. The CDR3 consists of 14 residues.

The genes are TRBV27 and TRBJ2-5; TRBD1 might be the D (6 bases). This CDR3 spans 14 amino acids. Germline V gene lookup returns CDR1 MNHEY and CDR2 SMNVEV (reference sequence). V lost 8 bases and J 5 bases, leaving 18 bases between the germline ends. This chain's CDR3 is CASPHNRVGETQYF. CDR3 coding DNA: TGTGCCAGCCCACACAACAGGGTCGGGGAGACCCAGTACTTC.

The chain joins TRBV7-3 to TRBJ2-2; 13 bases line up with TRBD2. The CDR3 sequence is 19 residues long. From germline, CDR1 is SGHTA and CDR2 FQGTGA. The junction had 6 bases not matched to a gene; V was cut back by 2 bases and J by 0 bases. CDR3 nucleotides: TGTGCCAGCAGCTTAGTCGGACTAGCGGGGGCCTCGAACACCGGGGAGCTGTTTTTT. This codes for CASSLVGLAGASNTGELFF.

The CDR3 here is CASSPPGQGAGRYF. The CDR3 coding sequence is TGTGCCAGCAGCCCGCCGGGACAGGGGGCGGGGAGGTACTTC. This chain links TRBV11-1 with TRBJ2-4, with 12 bases identical to TRBD1. Trimming at V came to 5 bases and at J to 15 bases, leaving 11 bases not matched to a gene. Germline CDR1 and CDR2: SGHAT and FQDESV (reference sequence). The CDR3 is made up of 14 amino acids.

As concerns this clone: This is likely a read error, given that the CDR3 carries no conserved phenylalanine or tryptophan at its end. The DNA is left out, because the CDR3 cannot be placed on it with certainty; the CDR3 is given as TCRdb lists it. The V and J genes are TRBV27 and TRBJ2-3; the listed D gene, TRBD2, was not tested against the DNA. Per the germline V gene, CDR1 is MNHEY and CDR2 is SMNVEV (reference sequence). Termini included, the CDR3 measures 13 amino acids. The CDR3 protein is CASRHIGGSGTRP.

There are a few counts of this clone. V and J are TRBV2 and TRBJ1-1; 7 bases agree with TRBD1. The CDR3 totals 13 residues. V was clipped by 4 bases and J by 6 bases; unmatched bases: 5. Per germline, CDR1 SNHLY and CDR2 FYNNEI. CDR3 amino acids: CASSGQGVPEAFF. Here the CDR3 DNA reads TGTGCCAGCAGTGGACAGGGAGTCCCTGAAGCTTTCTTT.

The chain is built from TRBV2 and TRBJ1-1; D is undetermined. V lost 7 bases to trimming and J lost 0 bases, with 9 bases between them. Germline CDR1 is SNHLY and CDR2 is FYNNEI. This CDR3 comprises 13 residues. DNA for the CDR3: TGTGCCAGCATGGGAGTGATGAACACTGAAGCTTTCTTT. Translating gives CASMGVMNTEAFF.

DNA for the CDR3: TGTGCCAGCAGCCAACTAACGATAGGCACTAGCGGTAATAGGGCCCAGTACTTC. Its protein is CASSQLTIGTSGNRAQYF. The chain combines TRBV4-2 with TRBJ2-5, with 8 nucleotides matching TRBD2. Germline V gene lookup returns CDR1 LGHNA and CDR2 YNFKEQ. This CDR3 has 18 amino acids. V shed 2 bases, J shed 9 bases, and the junction held 20 bases outside the gene matches.

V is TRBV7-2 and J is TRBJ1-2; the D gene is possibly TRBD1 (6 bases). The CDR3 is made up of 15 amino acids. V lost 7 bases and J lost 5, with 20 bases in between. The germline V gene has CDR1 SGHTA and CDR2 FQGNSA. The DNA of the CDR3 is TGTGCCAGCATTAAACAGCAGGGTCAGGGGTATGGCTACACCTTC. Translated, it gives CASIKQQGQGYGYTF.

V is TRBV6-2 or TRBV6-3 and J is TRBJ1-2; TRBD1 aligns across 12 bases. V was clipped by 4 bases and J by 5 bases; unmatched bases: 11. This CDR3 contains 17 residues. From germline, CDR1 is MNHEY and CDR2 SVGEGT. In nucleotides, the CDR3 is TGTGCCAGCAGTTTCGATCCGGGACAGGGGGCCATATATGGCTACACCTTC. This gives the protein CASSFDPGQGAIYGYTF.

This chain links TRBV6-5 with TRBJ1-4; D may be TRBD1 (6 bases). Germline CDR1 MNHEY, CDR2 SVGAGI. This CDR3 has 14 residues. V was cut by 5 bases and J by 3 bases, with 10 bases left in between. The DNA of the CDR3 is TGTGCCAGCAGTAGACAGGCTCCTAATGAAAAACTGTTTTTT. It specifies CASSRQAPNEKLFF.

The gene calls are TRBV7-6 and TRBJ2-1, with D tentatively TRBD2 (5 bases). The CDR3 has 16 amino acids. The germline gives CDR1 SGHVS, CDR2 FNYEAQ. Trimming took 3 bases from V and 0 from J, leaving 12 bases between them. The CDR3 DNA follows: TGTGCCAGCAGCTTTTCCGAGGACTCCTCCTACAATGAGCAGTTCTTC. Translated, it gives CASSFSEDSSYNEQFF.